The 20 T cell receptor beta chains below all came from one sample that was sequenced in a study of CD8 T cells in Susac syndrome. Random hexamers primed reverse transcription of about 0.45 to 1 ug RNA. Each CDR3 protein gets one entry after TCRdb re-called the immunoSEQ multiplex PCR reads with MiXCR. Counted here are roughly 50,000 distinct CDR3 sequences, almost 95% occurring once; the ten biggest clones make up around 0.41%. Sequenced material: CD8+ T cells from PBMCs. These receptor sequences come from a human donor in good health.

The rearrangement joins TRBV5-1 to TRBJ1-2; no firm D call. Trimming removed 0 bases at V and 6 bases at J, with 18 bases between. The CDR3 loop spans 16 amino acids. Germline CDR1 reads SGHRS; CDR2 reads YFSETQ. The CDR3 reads CASSLGADWGLDGYTF. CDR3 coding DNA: TGCGCCAGCAGCTTGGGGGCGGACTGGGGATTAGATGGCTACACCTTC.

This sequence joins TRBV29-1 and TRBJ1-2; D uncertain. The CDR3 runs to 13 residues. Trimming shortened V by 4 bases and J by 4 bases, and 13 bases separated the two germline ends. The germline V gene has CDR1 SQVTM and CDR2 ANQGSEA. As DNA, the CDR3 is TGCAGCGTTGTTGAGGGCGAAGGCTATGGCTACACCTTC. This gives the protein CSVVEGEGYGYTF.

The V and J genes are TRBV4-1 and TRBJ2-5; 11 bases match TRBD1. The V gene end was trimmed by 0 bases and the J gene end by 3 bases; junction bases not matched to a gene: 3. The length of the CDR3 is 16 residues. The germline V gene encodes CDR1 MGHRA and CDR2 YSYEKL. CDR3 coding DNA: TGCGCCAGCAGCCAAGATGAGGGACAGGGGGAAGAGACCCAGTACTTC. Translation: CASSQDEGQGEETQYF.

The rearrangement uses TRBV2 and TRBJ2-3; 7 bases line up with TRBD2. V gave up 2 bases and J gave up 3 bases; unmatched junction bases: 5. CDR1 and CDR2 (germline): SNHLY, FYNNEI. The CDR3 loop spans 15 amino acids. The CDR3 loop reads CASSEWLAETDTQYF. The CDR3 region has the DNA TGTGCCAGCAGTGAATGGCTAGCGGAAACAGATACGCAGTATTTT.

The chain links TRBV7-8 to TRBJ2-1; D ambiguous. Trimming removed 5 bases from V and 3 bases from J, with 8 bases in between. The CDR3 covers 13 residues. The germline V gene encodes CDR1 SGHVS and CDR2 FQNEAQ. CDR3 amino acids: CASSPSSYNEQFF. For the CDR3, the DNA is TGTGCCAGCAGCCCTTCTAGCTACAATGAGCAGTTCTTC.

The CDR3 spells CAWNTINTGELFF. The CDR3 nucleotides read TGTGCCTGGAATACGATCAACACCGGGGAGCTGTTTTTT. This chain joins TRBV30 and TRBJ2-2; D not certain. The CDR3 has 13 residues. V shed 4 bases and J shed 2 bases, with 8 bases lying between them. The germline V gene has CDR1 GTSNPN and CDR2 SVGIG (reference sequence).

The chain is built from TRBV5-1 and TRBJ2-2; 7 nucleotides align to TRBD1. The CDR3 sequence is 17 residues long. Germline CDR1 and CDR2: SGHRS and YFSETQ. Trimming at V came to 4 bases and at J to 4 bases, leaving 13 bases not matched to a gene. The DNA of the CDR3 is TGCGCCAGCAGCCACTCCTCGGACAGGATGGTCACCGGGGAGCTGTTTTTT. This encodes CASSHSSDRMVTGELFF.

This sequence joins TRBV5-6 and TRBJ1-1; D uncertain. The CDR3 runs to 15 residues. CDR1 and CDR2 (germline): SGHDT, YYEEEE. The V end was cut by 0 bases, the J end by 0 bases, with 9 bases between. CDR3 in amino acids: CASSLESVLNTEAFF. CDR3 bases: TGTGCCAGCAGCTTGGAGTCGGTTTTGAACACTGAAGCTTTCTTT.

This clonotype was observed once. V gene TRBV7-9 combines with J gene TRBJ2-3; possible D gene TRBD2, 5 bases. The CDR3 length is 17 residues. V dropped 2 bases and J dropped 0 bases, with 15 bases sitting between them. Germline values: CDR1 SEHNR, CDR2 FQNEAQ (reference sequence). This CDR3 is CASSLPIRDHSTDTQYF. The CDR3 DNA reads TGTGCCAGCAGCTTACCCATCCGGGATCACAGCACAGATACGCAGTATTTT.

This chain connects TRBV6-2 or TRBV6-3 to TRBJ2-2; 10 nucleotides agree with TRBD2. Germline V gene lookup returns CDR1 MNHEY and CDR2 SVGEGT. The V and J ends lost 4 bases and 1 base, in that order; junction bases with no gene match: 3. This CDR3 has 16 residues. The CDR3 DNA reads TGTGCCAGCAGTTCTTGGACTAGCGGGAACACCGGGGAGCTGTTTTTT. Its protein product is CASSSWTSGNTGELFF.

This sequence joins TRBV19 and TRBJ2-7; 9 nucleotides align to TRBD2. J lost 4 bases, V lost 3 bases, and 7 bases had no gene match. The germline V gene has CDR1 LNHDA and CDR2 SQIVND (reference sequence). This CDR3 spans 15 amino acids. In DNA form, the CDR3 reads TGTGCCAGTAGTATCCCTCTAGCGGGATTGTACGAGCAGTACTTC. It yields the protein CASSIPLAGLYEQYF.

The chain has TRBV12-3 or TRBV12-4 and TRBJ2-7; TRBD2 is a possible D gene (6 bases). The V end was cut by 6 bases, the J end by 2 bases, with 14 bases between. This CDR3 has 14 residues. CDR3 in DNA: TGTGCCAGCAGCCCGCGGGGTACCGCCTACGAGCAGTACTTC. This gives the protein CASSPRGTAYEQYF.

DNA for the CDR3: TGTGCCAGTAGTATGGGGACAGGGTATGGCTACACCTTC. Amino acid sequence: CASSMGTGYGYTF. The V gene is TRBV19, the J gene TRBJ1-2; 9 bases align to TRBD1. J lost 5 bases, V lost 3 bases, and 1 base had no gene match. This CDR3 comprises 13 residues. Per germline, CDR1 LNHDA and CDR2 SQIVND (reference sequence). Filled out from reference TRBV19 and TRBJ1-2, the complete variable domain reads DGGITQSPKYLFRKEGQNVTLSCEQNLNHDAMYWYRQDPGQGLRLIYYSQIVNDFQKGDIAEGYSVSREKKESFPLTVTSAQKNPTAFYLCASSMGTGYGYTFGSGTRLTVV.

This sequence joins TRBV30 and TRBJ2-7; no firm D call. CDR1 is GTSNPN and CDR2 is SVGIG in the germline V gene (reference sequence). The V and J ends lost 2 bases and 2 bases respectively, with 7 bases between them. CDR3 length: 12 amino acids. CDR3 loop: CAWSRGPYEQYF. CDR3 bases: TGTGCCTGGAGTCGTGGGCCCTACGAGCAGTACTTC.

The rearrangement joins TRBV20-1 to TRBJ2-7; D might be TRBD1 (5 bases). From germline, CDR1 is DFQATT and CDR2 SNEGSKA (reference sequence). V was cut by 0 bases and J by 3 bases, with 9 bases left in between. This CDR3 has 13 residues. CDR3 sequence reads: CSARDLTGYEQYF. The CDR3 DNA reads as TGCAGTGCTAGAGATTTAACAGGCTACGAGCAGTACTTC.

CDR3 DNA sequence: TGTGCCAGCAGTTACTCTCAGACTGAAGCTTTCTTT. Translation gives CASSYSQTEAFF. The chain uses TRBV6-6 and TRBJ1-1; D remains ambiguous. Trimming took 0 bases from V and 5 from J, leaving 4 bases between them. This CDR3 is built from 12 residues. Looked up from germline, CDR1 is MNHNY and CDR2 is SVGAGI (reference sequence).

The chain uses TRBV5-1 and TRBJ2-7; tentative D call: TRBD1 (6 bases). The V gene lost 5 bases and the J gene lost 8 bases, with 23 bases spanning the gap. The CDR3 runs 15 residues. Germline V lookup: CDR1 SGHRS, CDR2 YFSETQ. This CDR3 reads CASSFDRRGSYQQYF. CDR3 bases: TGCGCCAGCAGTTTCGACAGGAGAGGGTCTTACCAGCAGTACTTC.

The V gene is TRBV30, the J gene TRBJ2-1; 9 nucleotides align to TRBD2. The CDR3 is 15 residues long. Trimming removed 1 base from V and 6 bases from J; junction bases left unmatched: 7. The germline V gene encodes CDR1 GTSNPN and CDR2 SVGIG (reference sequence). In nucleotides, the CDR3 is TGTGCCTGGAGTGCTACGGGACTAGCTTCCAATGAGCAGTTCTTC. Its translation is CAWSATGLASNEQFF.

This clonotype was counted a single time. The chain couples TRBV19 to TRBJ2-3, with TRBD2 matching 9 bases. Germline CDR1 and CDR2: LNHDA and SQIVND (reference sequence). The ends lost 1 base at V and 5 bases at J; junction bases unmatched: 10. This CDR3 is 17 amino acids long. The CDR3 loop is CASSIGWASGTGDTQYF. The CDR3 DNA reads TGTGCCAGTAGTATAGGATGGGCTAGCGGGACGGGAGATACGCAGTATTTT. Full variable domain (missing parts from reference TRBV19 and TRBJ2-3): DGGITQSPKYLFRKEGQNVTLSCEQNLNHDAMYWYRQDPGQGLRLIYYSQIVNDFQKGDIAEGYSVSREKKESFPLTVTSAQKNPTAFYLCASSIGWASGTGDTQYFGPGTRLTVL.

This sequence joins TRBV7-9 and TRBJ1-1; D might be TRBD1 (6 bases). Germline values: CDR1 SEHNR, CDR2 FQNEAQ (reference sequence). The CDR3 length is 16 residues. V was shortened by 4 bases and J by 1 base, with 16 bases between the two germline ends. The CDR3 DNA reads TGTGCCAGCAGCTCGGTCCTACAGGGAGGGAACACTGAAGCTTTCTTT. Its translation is CASSSVLQGGNTEAFF.